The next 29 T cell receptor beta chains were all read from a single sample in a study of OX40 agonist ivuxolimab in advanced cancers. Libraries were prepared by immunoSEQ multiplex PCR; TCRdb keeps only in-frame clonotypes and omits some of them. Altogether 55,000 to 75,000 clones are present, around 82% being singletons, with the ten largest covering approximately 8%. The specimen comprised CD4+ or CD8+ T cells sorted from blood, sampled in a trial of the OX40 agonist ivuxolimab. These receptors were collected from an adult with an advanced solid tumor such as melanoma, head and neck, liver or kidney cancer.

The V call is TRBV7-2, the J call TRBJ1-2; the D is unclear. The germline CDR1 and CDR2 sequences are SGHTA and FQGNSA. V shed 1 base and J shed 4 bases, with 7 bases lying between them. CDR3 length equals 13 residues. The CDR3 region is CASSLGEAYGYTF. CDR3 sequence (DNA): TGTGCCAGCAGCTTAGGGGAGGCCTATGGCTACACCTTC.

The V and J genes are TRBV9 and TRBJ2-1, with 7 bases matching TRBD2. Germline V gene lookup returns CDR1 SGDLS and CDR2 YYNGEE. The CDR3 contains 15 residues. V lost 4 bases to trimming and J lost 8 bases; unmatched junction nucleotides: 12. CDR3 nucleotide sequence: TGTGCCAGCAGCACCCAGCGGGGAGGGGTCTATGAGCAGTTCTTC. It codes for CASSTQRGGVYEQFF. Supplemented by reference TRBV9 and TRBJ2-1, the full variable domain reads DSGVTQTPKHLITATGQRVTLRCSPRSGDLSVYWYQQSLDQGLQFLIQYYNGEERAKGNILERFSAQQFPDLHSELNLSSLELGDSALYFCASSTQRGGVYEQFFGPGTRLTVL.

The CDR3 sequence is CASSLDTSNTEAFF. For the CDR3, the DNA is TGCGCCAGCAGCTTGGACACATCGAACACTGAAGCTTTCTTT. V usage is TRBV5-1 and J usage is TRBJ1-1; no reliable D call. The CDR3 has 14 residues. Germline V CDR1 and CDR2: SGHRS, YFSETQ. Trimming took 0 bases from V and 1 from J, leaving 7 bases between them.

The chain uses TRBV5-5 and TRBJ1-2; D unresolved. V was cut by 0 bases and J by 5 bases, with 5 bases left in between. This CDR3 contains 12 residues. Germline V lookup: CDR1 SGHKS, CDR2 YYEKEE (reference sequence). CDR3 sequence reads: CASSLDEYGYTF. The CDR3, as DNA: TGTGCCAGCAGCTTGGACGAATATGGCTACACCTTC.

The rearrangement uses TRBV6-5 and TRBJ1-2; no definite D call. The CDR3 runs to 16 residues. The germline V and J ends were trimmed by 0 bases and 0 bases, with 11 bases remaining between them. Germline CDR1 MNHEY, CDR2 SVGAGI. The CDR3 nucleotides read TGTGCCAGCAGTTACTCGATCGGCACGGCTAACTATGGCTACACCTTC. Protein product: CASSYSIGTANYGYTF.

CDR3 loop: CASSLRTGGNYEQYV. CDR3 DNA sequence: TGCGCCAGCAGCTTAAGGACAGGGGGCAACTACGAGCAGTACGTC. V and J are TRBV5-1 and TRBJ2-7, with TRBD1 matching 11 bases. Germline V lookup: CDR1 SGHRS, CDR2 YFSETQ. V dropped 2 bases and J dropped 3; count of bases not matched to a gene: 4. This CDR3 is built from 15 residues.

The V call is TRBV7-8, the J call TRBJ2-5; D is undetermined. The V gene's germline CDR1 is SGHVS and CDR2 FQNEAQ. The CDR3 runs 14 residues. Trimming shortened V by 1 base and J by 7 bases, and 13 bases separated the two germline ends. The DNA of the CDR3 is TGTGCCAGCAGCTTAGAAGGGTCAGGTTTGACCCAGTACTTC. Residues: CASSLEGSGLTQYF.

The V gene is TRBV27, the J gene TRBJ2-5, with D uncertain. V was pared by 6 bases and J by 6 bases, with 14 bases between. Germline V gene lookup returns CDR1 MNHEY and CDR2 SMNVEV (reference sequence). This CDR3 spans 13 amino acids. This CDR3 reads CASSPSGVQTQYF. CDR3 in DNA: TGTGCCAGCAGCCCTAGTGGGGTGCAGACCCAGTACTTC.

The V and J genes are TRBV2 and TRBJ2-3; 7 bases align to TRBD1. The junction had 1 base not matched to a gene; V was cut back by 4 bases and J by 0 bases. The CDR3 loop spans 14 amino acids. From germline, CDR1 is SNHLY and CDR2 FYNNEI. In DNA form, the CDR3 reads TGTGCCAGCAGTGGACAGGGAAGCACAGATACGCAGTATTTT. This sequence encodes CASSGQGSTDTQYF.

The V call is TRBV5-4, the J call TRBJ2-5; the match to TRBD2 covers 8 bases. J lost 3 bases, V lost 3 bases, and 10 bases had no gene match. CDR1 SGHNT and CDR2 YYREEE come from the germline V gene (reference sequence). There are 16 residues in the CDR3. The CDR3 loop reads CASSSLAGHPKETQYF. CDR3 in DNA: TGTGCCAGCAGCTCGCTAGCGGGCCACCCTAAAGAGACCCAGTACTTC. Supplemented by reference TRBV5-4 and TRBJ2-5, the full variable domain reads ETGVTQSPTHLIKTRGQQVTLRCSSQSGHNTVSWYQQALGQGPQFIFQYYREEENGRGNFPPRFSGLQFPNYSSELNVNALELDDSALYLCASSSLAGHPKETQYFGPGTRLLVL.

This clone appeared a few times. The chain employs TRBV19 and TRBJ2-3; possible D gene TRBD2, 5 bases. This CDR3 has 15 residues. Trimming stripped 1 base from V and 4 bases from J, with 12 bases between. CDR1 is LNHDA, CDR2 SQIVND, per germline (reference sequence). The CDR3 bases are TGTGCCAGTAGTATAGGCGGGCGACCAGCAGATACGCAGTATTTT. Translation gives CASSIGGRPADTQYF.

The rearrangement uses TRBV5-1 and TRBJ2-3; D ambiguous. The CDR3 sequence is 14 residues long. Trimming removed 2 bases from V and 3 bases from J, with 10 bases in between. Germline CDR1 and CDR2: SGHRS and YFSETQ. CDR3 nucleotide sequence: TGCGCCAGCAGCTTATCTTTGCAAACAGATACGCAGTATTTT. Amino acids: CASSLSLQTDTQYF.

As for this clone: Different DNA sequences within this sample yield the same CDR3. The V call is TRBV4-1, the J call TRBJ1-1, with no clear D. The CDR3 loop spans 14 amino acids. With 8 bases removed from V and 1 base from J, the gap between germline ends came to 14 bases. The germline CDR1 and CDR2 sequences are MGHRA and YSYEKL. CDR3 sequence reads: CASRGVLKNTEAFF. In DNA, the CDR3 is TGCGCCAGCCGCGGAGTTTTAAAGAACACTGAAGCTTTCTTT.

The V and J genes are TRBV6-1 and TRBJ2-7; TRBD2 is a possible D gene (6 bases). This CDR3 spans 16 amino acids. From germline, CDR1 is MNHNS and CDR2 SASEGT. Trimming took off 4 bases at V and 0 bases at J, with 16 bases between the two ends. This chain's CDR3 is CASSAASGTVSYEQYF. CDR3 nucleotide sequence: TGTGCCAGCAGTGCCGCCTCAGGGACTGTCTCCTACGAGCAGTACTTC.

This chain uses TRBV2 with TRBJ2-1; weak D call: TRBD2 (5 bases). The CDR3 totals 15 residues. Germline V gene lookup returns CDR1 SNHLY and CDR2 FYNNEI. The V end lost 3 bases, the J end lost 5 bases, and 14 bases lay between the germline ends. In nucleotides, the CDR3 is TGTGCCAGCAGTGATGTGGGAGCTACAAACAATGAGCAGTTCTTC. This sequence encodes CASSDVGATNNEQFF.

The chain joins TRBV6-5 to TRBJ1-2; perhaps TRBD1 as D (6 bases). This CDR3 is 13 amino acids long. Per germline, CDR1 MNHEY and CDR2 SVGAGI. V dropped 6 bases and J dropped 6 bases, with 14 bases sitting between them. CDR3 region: CASSLDRTHGYTF. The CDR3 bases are TGTGCCAGCAGCCTCGACAGGACTCATGGCTACACCTTC.

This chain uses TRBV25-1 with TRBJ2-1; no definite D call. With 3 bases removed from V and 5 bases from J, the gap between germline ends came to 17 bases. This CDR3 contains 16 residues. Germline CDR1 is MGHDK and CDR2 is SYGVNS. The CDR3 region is CASSDPGSGDNNEQFF. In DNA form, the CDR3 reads TGTGCCAGCAGTGACCCAGGTTCTGGGGATAACAATGAGCAGTTCTTC.

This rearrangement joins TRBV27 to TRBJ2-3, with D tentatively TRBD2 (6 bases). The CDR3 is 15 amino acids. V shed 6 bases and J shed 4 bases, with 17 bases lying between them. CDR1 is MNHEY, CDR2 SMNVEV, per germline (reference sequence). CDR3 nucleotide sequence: TGTGCCAGCAGACACGGACTAACGATCGCAGATACGCAGTATTTT. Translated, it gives CASRHGLTIADTQYF.

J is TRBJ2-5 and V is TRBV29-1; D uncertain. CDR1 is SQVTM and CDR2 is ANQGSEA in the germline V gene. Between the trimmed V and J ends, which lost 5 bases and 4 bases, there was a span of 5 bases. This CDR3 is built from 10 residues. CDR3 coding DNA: TGCAGCGTTAGGTCAGAGACCCAGTACTTC. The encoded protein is CSVRSETQYF.

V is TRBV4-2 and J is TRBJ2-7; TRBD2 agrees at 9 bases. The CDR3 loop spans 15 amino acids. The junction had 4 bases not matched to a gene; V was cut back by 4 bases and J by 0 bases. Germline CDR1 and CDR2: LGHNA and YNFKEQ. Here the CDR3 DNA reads TGTGCCAGCAGCCGATCGACTAGCGGCTCCTACGAGCAGTACTTC. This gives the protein CASSRSTSGSYEQYF.

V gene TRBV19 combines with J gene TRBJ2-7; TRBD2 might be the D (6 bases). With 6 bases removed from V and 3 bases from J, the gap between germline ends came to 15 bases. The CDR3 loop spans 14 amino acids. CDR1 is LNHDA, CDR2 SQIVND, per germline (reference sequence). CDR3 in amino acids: CASSPAAGNYEQYF. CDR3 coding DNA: TGTGCCAGTAGCCCTGCCGCGGGAAACTACGAGCAGTACTTC.

CDR3 sequence (DNA): TGCGCCAGCAGTCAATCGGGGGGGGCTTCTGGGGCCAACGTCCTGACTTTC. Encoded protein: CASSQSGGASGANVLTF. The chain uses TRBV23-1 and TRBJ2-6; possible D gene TRBD2, 7 bases. TRBV23-1 belongs to the ORF category, with a function that is uncertain. CDR3 length: 17 residues. V lost 0 bases, J lost 1 base, and 10 bases lay in between.

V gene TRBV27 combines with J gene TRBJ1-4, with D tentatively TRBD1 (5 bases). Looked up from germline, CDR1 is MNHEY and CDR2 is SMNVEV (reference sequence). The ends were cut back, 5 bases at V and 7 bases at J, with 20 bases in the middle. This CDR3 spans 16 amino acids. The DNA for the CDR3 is TGTGCCAGCAGTACCTCTCTCTGGGGCGCGAGTGAAAAACTGTTTTTT. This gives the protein CASSTSLWGASEKLFF.

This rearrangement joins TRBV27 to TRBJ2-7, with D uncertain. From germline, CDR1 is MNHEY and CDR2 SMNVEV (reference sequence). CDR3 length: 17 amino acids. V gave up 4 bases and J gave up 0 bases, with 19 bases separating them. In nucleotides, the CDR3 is TGTGCCAGCAGTTCCCGGACCTTAGGCCCCAGCTCCTACGAGCAGTACTTC. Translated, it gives CASSSRTLGPSSYEQYF.

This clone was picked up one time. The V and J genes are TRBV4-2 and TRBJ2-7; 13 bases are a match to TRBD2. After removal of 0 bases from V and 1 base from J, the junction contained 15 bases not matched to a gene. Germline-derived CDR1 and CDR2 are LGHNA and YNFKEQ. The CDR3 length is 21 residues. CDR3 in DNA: TGTGCCAGCAGCCAAGAGGAGCTTACTAGCGGGAGGGCCCGTGGTTCCTACGAGCAGTACTTC. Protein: CASSQEELTSGRARGSYEQYF.

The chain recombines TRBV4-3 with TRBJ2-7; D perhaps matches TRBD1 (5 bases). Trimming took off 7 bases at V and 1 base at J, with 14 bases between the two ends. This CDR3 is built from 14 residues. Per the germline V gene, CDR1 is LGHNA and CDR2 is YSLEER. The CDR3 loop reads CASTPLGASYEQYF. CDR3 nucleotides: TGCGCCAGCACCCCCCTAGGGGCATCCTACGAGCAGTACTTC.

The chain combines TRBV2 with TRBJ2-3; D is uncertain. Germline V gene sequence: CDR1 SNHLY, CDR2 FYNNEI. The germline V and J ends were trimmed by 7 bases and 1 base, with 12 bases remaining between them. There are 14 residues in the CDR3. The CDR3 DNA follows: TGTGCCAGCAAAAAGGCCGTTGGCACAGATACGCAGTATTTT. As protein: CASKKAVGTDTQYF.

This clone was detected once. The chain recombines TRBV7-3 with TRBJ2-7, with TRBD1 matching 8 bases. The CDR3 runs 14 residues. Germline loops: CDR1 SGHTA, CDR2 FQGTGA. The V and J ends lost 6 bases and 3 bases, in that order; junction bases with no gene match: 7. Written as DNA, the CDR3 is TGTGCCAGCAGTTACGGACAGGGTGGCTACGAGCAGTACTTC. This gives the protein CASSYGQGGYEQYF.

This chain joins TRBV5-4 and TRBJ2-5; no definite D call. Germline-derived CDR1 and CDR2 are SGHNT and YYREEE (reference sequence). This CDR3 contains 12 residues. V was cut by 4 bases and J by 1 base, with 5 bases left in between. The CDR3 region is CASSAGQETQYF. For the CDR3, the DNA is TGTGCCAGCAGCGCCGGCCAAGAGACCCAGTACTTC.